The TCR beta chain under discussion was sequenced for a study of blood T cell repertoires in COVID-19. The wider study: There were acute and convalescent COVID-19 samples, and they came from the United States, Italy and Spain.

Individuals aged 18 to 89 years were recruited from fewer than 30 US areas. Recovery among Cohort 3 donors was established by two negative PCRs, clearance, or symptom resolution. The V end was cut by 2 bases, the J end by 8 bases, with 15 bases between. The CDR3 covers 15 residues. Germline V gives CDR1 KGHSH, CDR2 LQKENI. In the study's own analysis: From reference gene primer amplification, estimates of nucleated cell counts were derived. Using immunoSEQ multiplex PCR, the repertoire was profiled, and TCRdb retains in-frame clones only, with some absent. That table gives V, J and clone size, and the DNA gave D and trimming. The sample records under 300,000 clones, 80% to 90% being singletons.

The receptor's source is a woman younger than 30 who had recovered from COVID-19. The chain joins TRBV18 to TRBJ2-2, with D possibly being TRBD2 (5 bases). Specimen: PBMCs or T cells enriched from blood (not recorded which). The CDR3 coding sequence is TGTGCCAGCTCACCAAGATTACGGAGGAGGGGGGAGCTGTTTTTT. Residues: CASSPRLRRRGELFF.